A single sample is the source of the 16 T cell receptor beta chains below, sequenced in a study of T cells expressing NK-cell markers. Each CDR3 protein gets one entry in TCRdb, which reprocessed the 5' RACE reads and gives no DNA. The record lists over 350,000 distinct CDR3 sequences, of which the ten most abundant hold roughly a tenth. The sample taken for sequencing was blood T cells: a sorted CD56 or NKG2C T cell subset, CD4+ or CD8+ T cells, or bulk PBMC T cells (not recorded which). Receptor source: a woman aged 50 to 60 in good health.

The chain uses TRBV12-3 or TRBV12-4 and TRBJ1-6; TCRdb's D call, TRBD1, is unchecked because there is no DNA. This CDR3 is 15 amino acids long. The CDR3 loop is CASSLMGQGDSPLHF.

The J gene is TRBJ2-5, the V gene TRBV5-1. The CDR3 runs to 13 residues. Germline CDR1 SGHRS, CDR2 YFSETQ. The CDR3 is CASSSGVGETQYF.

The V call is TRBV6-1, the J call TRBJ1-1. CDR3 length: 14 residues. The V gene's germline CDR1 is MNHNS and CDR2 SASEGT. CDR3 region: CASSVFSMNTEAFF.

V and J are TRBV5-1 and TRBJ1-2; TCRdb proposes TRBD1, but this gene call is untestable without DNA. The germline V gene has CDR1 SGHRS and CDR2 YFSETQ. The CDR3 loop spans 13 amino acids. The CDR3 spells CASSNWTGASYTF.

The rearrangement joins TRBV24-1 to TRBJ2-6; the D call from TCRdb, TRBD1, cannot be confirmed without DNA. The CDR3 loop spans 18 amino acids. Germline V CDR1 and CDR2: KGHDR, SFDVKD. The CDR3 is CATSDLAGTGAGANVLTF.

The V and J genes are TRBV6-2 or TRBV6-3 and TRBJ2-5; TCRdb picks TRBD1, but there is no DNA to check that call. Germline CDR1 and CDR2: MNHEY and SVGEGT. The CDR3 runs to 14 residues. The CDR3 region is CASRGVGGQETQYF.

The chain couples TRBV12-3 or TRBV12-4 to TRBJ2-1. The CDR3 is 12 residues long. The CDR3 region is CASSPHGNEQFF.

The CDR3 region is CASSVTSGRRSYNEQFF. V and J are TRBV25-1 and TRBJ2-1; TCRdb returns TRBD2, unconfirmable since there is no DNA. The CDR3 has 17 residues. The germline CDR1 and CDR2 sequences are MGHDK and SYGVNS.

This rearrangement joins TRBV24-1 to TRBJ2-5; there is no DNA to check the TCRdb D call of TRBD1. The CDR3 spans 16 residues. Per germline, CDR1 KGHDR and CDR2 SFDVKD. CDR3 loop: CATSDLVGGALETQYF.

The rearrangement joins TRBV20-1 to TRBJ2-1; the D call from TCRdb, TRBD2, cannot be confirmed without DNA. The germline gives CDR1 DFQATT, CDR2 SNEGSKA (reference sequence). This CDR3 is built from 13 residues. The CDR3 protein is CSARWLDGYEQFF.

The rearrangement uses TRBV12-3 or TRBV12-4 and TRBJ2-1; TCRdb's D gene call, TRBD2, goes unchecked for lack of DNA. The CDR3 covers 20 residues. The CDR3 region is CASSPPSGPLGLADYNEQFF.

The chain has TRBV29-1 and TRBJ2-2. CDR3 size: 11 residues. The germline CDR1 and CDR2 sequences are SQVTM and ANQGSEA. The CDR3 region is CSARKTGELFF.

The genes are TRBV21-1 and TRBJ1-5; TCRdb indicates TRBD1, and absent DNA this call remains unverified. TRBV21-1 is recorded as a pseudogene. The CDR3 is 14 amino acids. The CDR3 loop reads CASVPQDSNQPQHF.

This chain's CDR3 is CASIEGSTGELFF. The chain has TRBV27 and TRBJ2-2. Germline V CDR1 and CDR2: MNHEY, SMNVEV (reference sequence). This CDR3 comprises 13 residues.

The chain couples TRBV20-1 to TRBJ2-2; TCRdb returns TRBD1, unconfirmable since there is no DNA. The CDR3 is 13 residues long. In germline, CDR1 is DFQATT, CDR2 SNEGSKA (reference sequence). The CDR3 sequence is CSARQGYTGELFF.

This rearrangement joins TRBV12-3 or TRBV12-4 to TRBJ2-3. The CDR3 loop spans 15 amino acids. The CDR3 protein is CASSYYSTTSDTQYF.